This T cell receptor (beta chain) is drawn from a study of CXCR3-negative and CXCR3-positive naive CD8 T cells. Study results and caveats: Across naive subsets, surface CD5 expression was comparable, and TCR strength was inferred from properties of the TRB CDR3. CXCR3-negative naive cells had less hydrophobic TRB CDR3s than did CXCR3-positive naive cells. The TRBV-TRBJ usage of naive CXCR3-negative and CXCR3-positive cells was similar, but that of memory cells differed.

With respect to this clonotype: Its matching antigen is unknown.

Germline loops: CDR1 MNHNY, CDR2 SVGAGI (reference sequence). The length of the CDR3 is 14 residues. Preparation of TRB cDNA libraries relied on 5' RACE carrying UMI labels. TCRdb reprocessed the 5' RACE reads and stores each CDR3 protein as one record, lacking DNA. This sample contains about 89,000 distinct CDR3 sequences. Sorting was done in triplicate for each CD8+ T cell subset (around 300,000 cells each). The receptor comes from a human donor in good health. Some clones in this sample may be carry-over from other donors' samples. Input material: naive CXCR3+ CD8+ T cells from blood. The subset here: CD45RO-CCR7+CD27+CD95- naive CD8+ T cells expressing CXCR3 (TNR3+). The rearrangement links TRBV6-6 to TRBJ2-6. CDR3: CASSQYSGANVLTF.